Listed below are T cell receptor beta chains from one sample, sequenced in a study of response to subunit inactivated influenza vaccine. TCRdb re-called the RT-PCR reads through MiXCR, storing one row per CDR3 protein. The sample includes roughly 780,000 distinct CDR3 sequences, about 18% of them seen just once. This material consisted of PBMCs from blood, taken roughly 5 days after vaccination. These receptors were collected from a man aged 50 to 60 who received an inactivated influenza vaccine. Both conserved end residues are part of each CDR3. D genes are given only for firm matches. Clone size appears in some rows only: once, few, many, or a class for an expanded clone.

>few|TRBV12-3/TRBV12-4|NA|TRBJ2-5
CASSRSTGARETQYF
TGTGCCAGCAGTCGGTCGACAGGCGCCAGGGAGACCCAGTACTTC
>NA|TRBV15|TRBD2|TRBJ2-3
CATNRVLNLLAGVGDTQYF
TGTGCCACCAACAGAGTCCTGAACTTGTTAGCGGGAGTCGGGGATACGCAGTATTTT
>many|TRBV20-1|NA|TRBJ2-5
CSAGRVETQYF
TGCAGTGCTGGCAGGGTGGAGACCCAGTACTTC
>few|TRBV7-2|TRBD1|TRBJ1-2
CASSYYRGSYGYTF
TGTGCCAGCAGCTACTACAGGGGAAGCTATGGCTACACCTTC
>NA|TRBV6-5|NA|TRBJ1-2
CASSYGKGYTF
TGTGCCAGCAGTTATGGGAAGGGCTACACCTTC
>NA|TRBV6-2/TRBV6-3|NA|TRBJ2-7
CASNQGPEQYF
TGTGCCAGCAACCAAGGGCCCGAGCAGTACTTC
>NA|TRBV20-1|TRBD2|TRBJ2-1
CSAASSGAYNEQFF
TGCAGTGCTGCGTCTAGCGGGGCTTACAATGAGCAGTTCTTC
>few|TRBV9|NA|TRBJ2-1
CASSQGLRDEQFF
TGTGCCAGCAGCCAGGGCCTTAGGGATGAGCAGTTCTTC
>few|TRBV20-1|NA|TRBJ2-4
CSARDLGALLKNIQYF
TGCAGTGCTAGAGATCTTGGGGCACTGCTCAAAAACATTCAGTACTTC
>few|TRBV4-3|NA|TRBJ2-3
CASSQGYERVSTDTQYF
TGCGCCAGCAGCCAAGGTTACGAGCGGGTGAGCACAGATACGCAGTATTTT
>NA|TRBV18|NA|TRBJ1-1
CASSPLPRLDTEAFF
TGTGCCAGCTCACCACTTCCGAGGCTGGACACTGAAGCTTTCTTT
>NA|TRBV6-2/TRBV6-3|TRBD2|TRBJ2-1
CASSYLGLAGAYEQFF
TGTGCCAGCAGTTACCTGGGACTAGCGGGAGCTTATGAGCAGTTCTTC
>many|TRBV24-1|NA|TRBJ2-1
CATSDRGTPRGNEQFF
TGTGCCACCAGTGATCGCGGGACCCCCCGGGGCAATGAGCAGTTCTTC
>many|TRBV4-2|TRBD2|TRBJ2-4
CASSQEWTSGRAGIQYF
TGTGCCAGCAGCCAAGAATGGACTAGCGGGAGAGCGGGCATTCAGTACTTC
>NA|TRBV20-1|TRBD1|TRBJ1-4
CSARVRDRGGSLNEKLFF
TGCAGTGCTAGAGTCCGGGACAGGGGGGGATCGCTCAATGAAAAACTGTTTTTT
>NA|TRBV9|NA|TRBJ2-7
CASSVGESSYEQYF
TGTGCCAGCAGCGTAGGGGAGAGCTCCTACGAGCAGTACTTC
>NA|TRBV28|NA|TRBJ2-7
CAGSLAGDLFYEQYF
TGTGCCGGCAGTTTAGCAGGGGACTTGTTCTACGAGCAGTACTTC
>NA|TRBV28|TRBD1|TRBJ1-2
CASSIGQGSSYGYTF
TGTGCCAGCAGCATCGGACAGGGTTCGTCTTATGGCTACACCTTC
>NA|TRBV9|TRBD2|TRBJ2-5
CASSGGGKTQYF
TGTGCCAGCAGCGGGGGGGGGAAGACCCAGTACTTC
>few|TRBV20-1|TRBD2|TRBJ2-3
CSARDPSGERDTQYF
TGCAGTGCTAGAGATCCTAGCGGTGAACGAGATACGCAGTATTTT
>few|TRBV6-1|TRBD2|TRBJ2-7
CASRNLGGGRYEQYF
TGTGCCAGCAGGAATTTGGGCGGGGGGCGGTACGAGCAGTACTTC
>NA|TRBV5-8|TRBD1|TRBJ1-2
CASSWDSTTNYGYTF
TGTGCCAGCAGCTGGGACAGTACCACTAACTATGGCTACACCTTC
>NA|TRBV4-3|TRBD1|TRBJ2-2
CASSQGTGVVGELFF
TGCGCCAGCAGCCAAGGAACAGGGGTAGTCGGGGAGCTGTTTTTT
>few|TRBV4-3|NA|TRBJ2-2
CASSQDGPSPRVGELFF
TGCGCCAGCAGCCAAGATGGCCCTAGTCCAAGGGTCGGGGAGCTGTTTTTT
>NA|TRBV12-3/TRBV12-4|TRBD1|TRBJ2-7
CASSRTGGLDEQYF
TGTGCCAGCAGCCGGACAGGGGGCCTAGACGAGCAGTACTTC
>NA|TRBV7-9|TRBD1|TRBJ1-2
CASSSAGTGNYGYTF
TGTGCCAGCAGCTCGGCCGGGACAGGAAACTATGGCTACACCTTC
>NA|TRBV4-2|NA|TRBJ2-3
CASSQDRISTDTQYF
TGTGCCAGCAGCCAAGATCGTATCTCCACAGATACGCAGTATTTT
>NA|TRBV14|NA|TRBJ1-1
CASAEGNTEAFF
TGTGCCAGCGCCGAGGGGAACACTGAAGCTTTCTTT
>NA|TRBV15|NA|TRBJ2-1
CATSRDLKSSYNEQFF
TGTGCCACCAGCAGAGATTTGAAGTCCTCCTACAATGAGCAGTTCTTC
>NA|TRBV11-1|TRBD2|TRBJ2-1
CASSSISDLAGGRGEQFF
TGTGCCAGCAGCTCCATCTCCGATCTAGCGGGGGGGAGGGGTGAGCAGTTCTTC
>few|TRBV12-3/TRBV12-4|TRBD1|TRBJ2-4
CASTRTGGNIQYF
TGTGCCAGCACCCGGACAGGGGGAAACATTCAGTACTTC
>NA|TRBV29-1|TRBD2|TRBJ2-2
CSVDRAGYTGELFF
TGCAGCGTTGACCGAGCGGGGTACACCGGGGAGCTGTTTTTT
>many|TRBV7-9|NA|TRBJ2-1
CASSPAWDGYNEQFF
TGTGCCAGCAGTCCTGCGTGGGACGGATACAATGAGCAGTTCTTC
>few|TRBV12-3/TRBV12-4|NA|TRBJ1-5
CASSLAGTSGQPQHF
TGTGCCAGCAGTTTAGCGGGAACCTCGGGTCAGCCCCAGCATTTT
>few|TRBV27|NA|TRBJ2-1
CASSLFGGLSYNEQFF
TGTGCCAGCAGTTTGTTTGGGGGGCTTAGCTACAATGAGCAGTTCTTC
>NA|TRBV20-1|TRBD2|TRBJ2-3
CSARASGGVTDTQYF
TGCAGTGCTAGAGCGAGCGGGGGAGTCACAGATACGCAGTATTTT
>NA|TRBV7-2|NA|TRBJ1-6
CASSFTPGIEFNSPLHF
TGTGCCAGCAGCTTCACCCCCGGGATAGAATTTAATTCACCCCTCCACTTT
>few|TRBV29-1|NA|TRBJ2-6
CSGWGLDGISGANVLTF
TGCAGCGGGTGGGGGCTAGACGGGATCTCTGGGGCCAACGTCCTGACTTTC
>few|TRBV20-1|NA|TRBJ1-6
CSARGGGSSYNSPLHF
TGCAGTGCTAGAGGGGGGGGGAGCTCCTATAATTCACCCCTCCACTTT
>many|TRBV20-1|TRBD2|TRBJ2-1
CSARFPSGRSYNEQFF
TGCAGTGCTAGGTTTCCTAGCGGGAGATCTTACAATGAGCAGTTCTTC
>NA|TRBV11-2|TRBD2|TRBJ2-2
CASSLSSGGLGELFF
TGTGCCAGCAGCTTATCGAGCGGGGGCTTGGGGGAGCTGTTTTTT
>few|TRBV20-1|NA|TRBJ1-1
CSAPNPWRGKTEAFF
TGCAGTGCTCCTAACCCCTGGAGGGGAAAGACTGAAGCTTTCTTT
>many|TRBV6-2/TRBV6-3|NA|TRBJ2-7
CASSLQSYEQYF
TGTGCCAGCAGCCTCCAGAGCTACGAGCAGTACTTC
>NA|TRBV6-5|NA|TRBJ2-2
CASSYSMGVTGELFF
TGTGCCAGCAGTTACTCGATGGGGGTCACCGGGGAGCTGTTTTTT
>NA|TRBV25-1|NA|TRBJ1-1
CASSETGMNTEAFF
TGTGCCAGCAGTGAAACAGGGATGAACACTGAAGCTTTCTTT
>NA|TRBV24-1|NA|TRBJ2-5
CATGLAKGTQYF
TGTGCCACCGGGCTAGCTAAAGGGACCCAGTACTTC
>many|TRBV29-1|NA|TRBJ2-1
CSVRTSFYNEQFF
TGCAGCGTTCGAACTAGCTTCTACAATGAGCAGTTCTTC
>few|TRBV5-1|NA|TRBJ2-5
CASSRQRGTDYQETQYF
TGCGCCAGCAGCCGTCAAAGAGGGACGGATTACCAAGAGACCCAGTACTTC
>few|TRBV24-1|TRBD1|TRBJ2-1
CATSEENRGEQFF
TGTGCCACCAGTGAGGAGAACAGGGGGGAACAGTTCTTC
>NA|TRBV7-2|TRBD1|TRBJ2-5
CASRSDRESFTMQYF
TGTGCCAGCAGGTCAGACAGGGAATCGTTCACTATGCAGTACTTC
>many|TRBV4-2|NA|TRBJ2-1
CASSQDNRGHNEQFF
TGTGCCAGCAGCCAAGATAATCGAGGCCACAATGAGCAGTTCTTC
>NA|TRBV12-3/TRBV12-4|NA|TRBJ2-3
CASSLWASGTDTQYF
TGTGCCAGCAGTTTGTGGGCTAGCGGCACAGATACGCAGTATTTT
>few|TRBV5-1|TRBD2|TRBJ2-1
CASSPGTSGGAGGEQFF
TGCGCCAGCAGCCCCGGGACTAGCGGGGGGGCCGGTGGTGAGCAGTTCTTC
>NA|TRBV5-1|NA|TRBJ2-6
CASSLRSDSGANVLTF
TGCGCCAGCAGCTTGCGCTCGGACTCTGGGGCCAACGTCCTGACTTTC
>NA|TRBV20-1|NA|TRBJ1-3
CSASAPQMWTNRNTIYF
TGCAGTGCTAGTGCGCCCCAAATGTGGACAAATAGGAACACCATATATTTT
>NA|TRBV10-3|NA|TRBJ1-1
CANTQGPNTEAFF
TGTGCCAACACCCAGGGGCCCAACACTGAAGCTTTCTTT
>once|TRBV20-1|NA|TRBJ2-6
CSARMPGANVLTF
TGCAGTGCTCGAATGCCCGGGGCCAACGTCCTGACTTTC
>NA|TRBV6-1|NA|TRBJ1-5
CASNNGQSSNQPQHF
TGTGCCAGCAACAACGGACAGTCTAGCAATCAGCCCCAGCATTTT
>NA|TRBV20-1|TRBD2|TRBJ2-7
CSARDRISGRFPYEQYF
TGCAGTGCTAGAGATCGTATTAGCGGGAGGTTCCCCTACGAGCAGTACTTC